These T cell receptor beta chains were read from a single sample in a study of blood T cell repertoires in COVID-19. The assay was immunoSEQ multiplex PCR, and TCRdb's table has in-frame clones only and misses some. The table lists under 65,000 clones, approximately 78% of them singletons. Sequenced input: peripheral blood. The origin of the receptors is a man in his sixties with COVID-19, enrolled during active disease. CDR3s include the opening cysteine and the closing phenylalanine or tryptophan. The D gene is left open where the match is weak. For some rows the clone size is stated as once, few or many, or as a class when expanded; others skip it.

v_gene,j_gene,d_gene,abundance,CDR3nt,CDR3aa
TRBV6-5,TRBJ1-1,TRBD1,NA,TGTGCCAGCAGCCGGGGACAGGGCGCTGAAGCTTTCTTT,CASSRGQGAEAFF
TRBV27,TRBJ2-3,TRBD2,NA,TGTGCCAGCAGCATGACTAGCGGGAGAACAGATACGCAGTATTTT,CASSMTSGRTDTQYF
TRBV6-5,TRBJ1-1,TRBD1,NA,TGTGCCAGCAGTTACTCGGGGAACAGGGGGCCTGAAGCTTTCTTT,CASSYSGNRGPEAFF
TRBV4-3,TRBJ2-3,TRBD1,NA,TGCGCCAGCAGCCAAGGGGGCCAGGGGGCAGATACGCAGTATTTT,CASSQGGQGADTQYF
TRBV11-3,TRBJ2-3,TRBD2,NA,TGTGCCAGCAGCTTAGGAGAGTTAGCGGGTGCAGATACGCAGTATTTT,CASSLGELAGADTQYF
TRBV6-4,TRBJ2-7,TRBD1,NA,TGTGCCAGCGCCTTACAGGGGTCCCCGAGCAGGGGATGCTACGAGCAGTACTTC,CASALQGSPSRGCYEQYF
TRBV7-2,TRBJ1-5,TRBD1,once,TGTGCCAGCAGCCAAGACGGGACAGGACCAAATCAGCCCCAGCATTTT,CASSQDGTGPNQPQHF
TRBV27,TRBJ2-3,NA,few,TGTGCCAGCAGCCCGGAGGGAGACAGCACAGATACGCAGTATTTT,CASSPEGDSTDTQYF
TRBV5-1,TRBJ2-1,NA,NA,TGCGCCAGCAAGTGGGGGGTATCCTACAATGAGCAGTTCTTC,CASKWGVSYNEQFF
TRBV9,TRBJ2-7,TRBD1,NA,TGTGCCAGCAGCCCCCAGACAGGGGTTCGCGAGCAGTACTTC,CASSPQTGVREQYF
TRBV7-9,TRBJ1-5,NA,once,TGTGCCAGCAGCTTAGGGAACAGCCACAATCAGCCCCAGCATTTT,CASSLGNSHNQPQHF
TRBV5-6,TRBJ1-2,TRBD1,once,TGTGCCAGCAGCGAGACAGGGCTGTACTATGGCTACACCTTC,CASSETGLYYGYTF
TRBV27,TRBJ2-4,TRBD1,NA,TGTGCCAGCAGTTTATCGAGGGGGCCAAACATTCAGTACTTC,CASSLSRGPNIQYF
TRBV9,TRBJ2-1,TRBD2,few,TGTGCCAGCGGACAAACTAGCGGGGGGGTCAATGAGCAGTTCTTC,CASGQTSGGVNEQFF
TRBV5-6,TRBJ1-6,NA,NA,TGTGCCAGCAGCTTTAGGGAGGGTGGGAATTCACCCCTCCACTTT,CASSFREGGNSPLHF
TRBV5-8,TRBJ2-7,TRBD1,few,TGTGCCAGCAGCCCTTACGGACAGGGGGCGAACGAGCAGTACTTC,CASSPYGQGANEQYF
TRBV7-2,TRBJ2-7,TRBD1,few,TGTGCCAGCAGCTGGACAGGGGGGTCCTACGAGCAGTACTTC,CASSWTGGSYEQYF
TRBV6-5,TRBJ1-6,TRBD1,once,TGTGCCAGCAGTTACAACGGACAGGGGAATTCACCCCTCCACTTT,CASSYNGQGNSPLHF
TRBV2,TRBJ2-6,NA,once,TGTGCCAGCAGTGAAGCGCAGGGGCATGCCAACGTCCTGACTTTC,CASSEAQGHANVLTF
TRBV11-3,TRBJ1-2,NA,NA,TGTGCCAGCAGTTCACGACAGAACTATGGCTACACCTTC,CASSSRQNYGYTF
TRBV2,TRBJ2-7,NA,NA,TGTGCCAGCTTGAAGGAGGGGGCATCCTACGAGCAGTACTTC,CASLKEGASYEQYF
TRBV11-2,TRBJ2-1,TRBD2,once,TGTGCCAGCAGCTTAGATTTAGCGGGAGCGTCGTTGGCTGAGCAGTTCTTC,CASSLDLAGASLAEQFF
TRBV3-1/TRBV3-2,TRBJ2-3,TRBD1,few,TGTGCCAGCAGCCAAGGACAGGGGAAGAGCGAGTATTTT,CASSQGQGKSEYF
TRBV27,TRBJ2-1,TRBD2,NA,TGTGCCAGCAGCGGGGGACTAGCGGGGAATTACAATGAGCAGTTCTTC,CASSGGLAGNYNEQFF
TRBV5-1,TRBJ2-5,NA,NA,TGCGCCAGCAGCTTAGAGGGCTCCGGGCAAGGGAGGGAGACCCAGTACTTC,CASSLEGSGQGRETQYF
TRBV24-1,TRBJ1-3,NA,NA,TGTGCCAAGACCATTCGGGGTTTT,CAKTIRGF
TRBV5-4,TRBJ2-5,NA,NA,TGTGCCAGCAGCCCCTCCGGGACACCCCAAGAGACCCAGTACTTC,CASSPSGTPQETQYF
TRBV3-1/TRBV3-2,TRBJ2-3,TRBD2,NA,TGTGCCAGCAGCCAAACGGGGGGGCCAGATACGCAGTATTTT,CASSQTGGPDTQYF
TRBV25-1,TRBJ2-3,NA,NA,TGTGCCAGCAGTAGAGGCCTTGGCGATACGCAGTATTTT,CASSRGLGDTQYF
TRBV14,TRBJ2-3,NA,NA,TGTGCCAGCAGCCAACTCGACAGGAGAATTGATACGCAGTATTTT,CASSQLDRRIDTQYF
TRBV13,TRBJ2-7,TRBD1,once,TGTGCCAGCAGCCTAGACACGGGACAGGGAGTCGAGCAGTACTTC,CASSLDTGQGVEQYF
TRBV25-1,TRBJ1-1,NA,NA,TGTGCCACCACTCCACAGTCCCGAAACACTGAAGCTTTCTTT,CATTPQSRNTEAFF
TRBV11-3,TRBJ2-1,TRBD1,NA,TGTGCCAGCAGCTTAGATCCGGGACAGTACAATGAGCAGTTCTTC,CASSLDPGQYNEQFF
TRBV2,TRBJ2-5,TRBD2,NA,TGTGCCAGCGGGACTAGTTTGCAGACCCAGTACTTC,CASGTSLQTQYF
TRBV7-3,TRBJ1-1,NA,NA,TGTGCCAGCAGCACAAGAGGGGGAGCTGAAGCTTTCTTT,CASSTRGGAEAFF
TRBV12-3/TRBV12-4,TRBJ1-1,NA,NA,TGTGCCAGCAGTTTAAGAGGGAACACTGAAGCTTTCTTT,CASSLRGNTEAFF
TRBV18,TRBJ2-7,NA,NA,TGTGCCAGCTCACCTGATCGGCGGGAGCAGTACTTC,CASSPDRREQYF
TRBV12-3/TRBV12-4,TRBJ1-4,NA,few,TGTGCCAGCAGTCTCGGCAGGAACGAAAAACTGTTTTTT,CASSLGRNEKLFF
TRBV10-2,TRBJ1-2,NA,few,TGCGCCAGCAGTGATGACAGCGCAATCCCCAATAACTATGGCTACACCTTC,CASSDDSAIPNNYGYTF
TRBV5-1,TRBJ1-6,NA,NA,TGCGCCAGCAGCTTGGTTTCGGTCTATAATTCACCCCTCCACTTT,CASSLVSVYNSPLHF
TRBV7-2,TRBJ2-3,NA,few,TGTGCCAGCAGCCGTATGGCGGCAAGCACAGATACGCAGTATTTT,CASSRMAASTDTQYF
TRBV7-8,TRBJ2-1,NA,NA,TGTGCCAGCAGCCCGTTGACTATCTTGCTGCCTAGCTCCTACAATGAGCAGTTCTTC,CASSPLTILLPSSYNEQFF
TRBV15,TRBJ1-5,NA,NA,TGTGCCACCAGCAGAGACCTCTCGGGCAATCAGCCCCAGCATTTT,CATSRDLSGNQPQHF
TRBV27,TRBJ1-6,TRBD1,NA,TGTGCCAGCAGCCCGACAGGGTTTCAAAATTCACCCCTCCACTTT,CASSPTGFQNSPLHF
TRBV5-8,TRBJ2-2,NA,NA,TGTGCCAGCAGCTTGGGACAGAGACTCACCGGGGAGCTGTTTTTT,CASSLGQRLTGELFF
TRBV10-3,TRBJ1-1,NA,NA,TGTGCCATCAGCGACAGATACCAGGACACTGAAGCTTTCTTT,CAISDRYQDTEAFF
TRBV6-5,TRBJ1-2,NA,NA,TGTGCCAGCAGTTATGTGGCGGATACGGACTATGGCTACACCTTC,CASSYVADTDYGYTF
TRBV2,TRBJ2-3,NA,few,TGTGCCAGCATTCCAGGTGGCTCCCGGGGGGCGGATACGCAGTATTTT,CASIPGGSRGADTQYF